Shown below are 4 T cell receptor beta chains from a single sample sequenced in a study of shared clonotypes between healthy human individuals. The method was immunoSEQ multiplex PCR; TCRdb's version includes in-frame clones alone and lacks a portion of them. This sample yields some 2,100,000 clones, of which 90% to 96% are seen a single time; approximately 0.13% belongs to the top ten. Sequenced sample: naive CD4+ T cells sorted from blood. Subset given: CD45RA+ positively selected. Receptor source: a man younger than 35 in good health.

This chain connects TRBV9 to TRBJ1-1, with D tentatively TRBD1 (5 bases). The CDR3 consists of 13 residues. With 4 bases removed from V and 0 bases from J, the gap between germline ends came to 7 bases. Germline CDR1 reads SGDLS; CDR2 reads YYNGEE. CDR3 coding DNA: TGTGCCAGCAGCTGGACACTGAACACTGAAGCTTTCTTT. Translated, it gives CASSWTLNTEAFF.

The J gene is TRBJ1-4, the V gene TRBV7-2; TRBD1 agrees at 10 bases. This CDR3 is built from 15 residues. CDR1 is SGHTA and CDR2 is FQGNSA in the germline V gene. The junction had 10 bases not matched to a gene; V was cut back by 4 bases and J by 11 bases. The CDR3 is CASSSPTGGREKLFF. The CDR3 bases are TGTGCCAGCAGCTCCCCGACAGGGGGCCGGGAGAAACTGTTTTTT.

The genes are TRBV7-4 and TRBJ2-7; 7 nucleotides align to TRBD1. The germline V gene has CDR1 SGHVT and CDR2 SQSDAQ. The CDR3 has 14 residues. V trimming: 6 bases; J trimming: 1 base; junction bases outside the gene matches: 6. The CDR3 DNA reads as TGTGCCAGCAGATTGCGGACAGGATCCTACGAGCAGTACTTC. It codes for CASRLRTGSYEQYF.

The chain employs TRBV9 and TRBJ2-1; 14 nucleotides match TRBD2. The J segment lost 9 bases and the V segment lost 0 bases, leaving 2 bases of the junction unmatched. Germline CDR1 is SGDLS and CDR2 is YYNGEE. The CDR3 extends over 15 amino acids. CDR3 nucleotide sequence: TGTGCCAGCAGCGTAGAAGGACTAGCGGGAGGTGAGCAGTTCTTC. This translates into CASSVEGLAGGEQFF.